Here is one T cell receptor beta chain with its context. V was cut by 1 base and J by 0 bases, with 10 bases left in between. The CDR3 covers 15 residues. Germline CDR1 GTSNPN, CDR2 SVGIG (reference sequence). Original methodology: Amplification of reference gene primers provided the estimated nucleated cell counts. Here immunoSEQ multiplex PCR was the method, and the copy in TCRdb shows in-frame clones only, minus some. That table gives V, J and clone size, and the DNA gave D and trimming. This table holds 60,000 or so clones, around 89% found once. The data derive from a study of blood T cell repertoires in COVID-19. In the study overall: Samples representing acute and convalescent COVID-19 were sourced from the United States, Italy and Spain. T cells, B-cell-depleted T cells, or PBMCs supplied cDNA or gDNA.

Sequencing was performed on peripheral blood. The J gene is TRBJ1-5, the V gene TRBV30; perhaps TRBD1 as D (6 bases). This receptor was identified in a man aged 60 to 75 with acute or convalescent COVID-19. CDR3 in amino acids: CAWSEGVYSNQPQHF. Written as DNA, the CDR3 is TGTGCCTGGAGTGAGGGGGTCTATAGCAATCAGCCCCAGCATTTT.